One sample yielded the 32 T cell receptor beta chains listed below, sequenced in a study of regulatory T cells in long-lasting Graves disease. This sample's time point: newly diagnosed GD, antithyroid drugs for less than 3 months. RNA isolated from PBMCs was used to make the TCR library. Researchers made TCR beta libraries by using iRepertoire HTBI primers and running Arm-PCR on CDR3 regions. TCRdb re-analysed the multiplex PCR reads in MiXCR, keeping a single row per CDR3 protein. Here the sample spans about 380,000 distinct CDR3 sequences, around 16% being singletons. The sample in question was peripheral blood mononuclear cells (PBMCs), obtained at new diagnosis, from a patient treated with antithyroid drugs. The receptors stem from a female donor with Graves disease.

The rearrangement joins TRBV2 to TRBJ1-2; 7 nucleotides match TRBD1. The CDR3 has 12 amino acids. With 7 bases clipped from V and 6 bases from J, the junction kept 5 bases outside the gene matches. CDR1 and CDR2 from the germline V gene are SNHLY and FYNNEI. In DNA form, the CDR3 reads TGTGCCAGCAAAACAGGGGTACATGGCTACACCTTC. The encoded protein is CASKTGVHGYTF.

This clonotype was recorded a few times. J is TRBJ2-2 and V is TRBV9, with D unresolved. This CDR3 has 12 residues. Trimming took 6 bases from V and 6 from J, leaving 9 bases between them. The V gene's germline CDR1 is SGDLS and CDR2 YYNGEE. The CDR3 sequence is CASKGDPGELFF. The CDR3, as DNA: TGTGCCAGCAAGGGTGATCCCGGGGAGCTGTTTTTT. Full variable domain (remainder filled in from reference TRBV9 and TRBJ2-2): DSGVTQTPKHLITATGQRVTLRCSPRSGDLSVYWYQQSLDQGLQFLIQYYNGEERAKGNILERFSAQQFPDLHSELNLSSLELGDSALYFCASKGDPGELFFGEGSRLTVL.

In its sample, this clonotype was seen many times. This rearrangement joins TRBV6-2 or TRBV6-3 to TRBJ2-1; D not certain. Trimming took off 4 bases at V and 0 bases at J, with 25 bases between the two ends. Germline assignment: CDR1 MNHEY and CDR2 SVGEGT. The CDR3 covers 20 residues. The CDR3 is CASSFPSDPRSSSSYNEQFF. The CDR3 DNA sequence: TGTGCCAGCAGTTTCCCATCGGATCCCCGGTCGTCAAGCTCCTACAATGAGCAGTTCTTC.

This clonotype was observed at least ten times. This chain links TRBV18 with TRBJ2-1, with 9 bases that match TRBD1. The length of the CDR3 is 14 residues. Germline loops: CDR1 KGHSH, CDR2 LQKENI. V lost 10 bases to trimming and J lost 10 bases; unmatched junction nucleotides: 14. The DNA of the CDR3 is TGTGCCACCACCGGGACAGGGTTCATCAACGAGCAGTTCTTC. It codes for CATTGTGFINEQFF.

The sample holds many counts of this clonotype. The CDR3 here is CASSPQSGPAYEQYF. CDR3 DNA sequence: TGTGCCAGCAGCCCTCAAAGCGGGCCCGCGTACGAGCAGTACTTC. This chain links TRBV7-2 with TRBJ2-7, with D perhaps matching TRBD2 (6 bases). V lost 5 bases and J lost 4, with 18 bases in between. The CDR3 runs to 15 residues. Looked up from germline, CDR1 is SGHTA and CDR2 is FQGNSA.

This clonotype was found many times. The V gene is TRBV7-3, the J gene TRBJ2-1, with 8 bases lining up with TRBD2. CDR1 and CDR2 from the germline V gene are SGHTA and FQGTGA. The V and J ends lost 4 bases and 4 bases, in that order; junction bases with no gene match: 6. The length of the CDR3 is 15 residues. This CDR3 reads CASSSNQREYNEQFF. The CDR3 nucleotides are TGTGCCAGCAGCTCAAATCAGCGGGAGTACAATGAGCAGTTCTTC.

This clonotype was recorded many times. The chain joins TRBV2 to TRBJ1-1; a possible D gene is TRBD1 (6 bases). Deletions cut 3 bases from V and 6 bases from J, with 8 bases between. The CDR3 covers 12 residues. Germline CDR1 reads SNHLY; CDR2 reads FYNNEI. CDR3: CASSDRGPEAFF. The CDR3 DNA reads TGTGCCAGCAGTGACAGGGGCCCTGAAGCTTTCTTT.

This clonotype was observed many times. This chain connects TRBV5-4 to TRBJ1-1; D remains unclear. Germline values: CDR1 SGHNT, CDR2 YYREEE (reference sequence). The CDR3 is 14 amino acids. Trimming pared 4 bases from V and 1 base from J, leaving 11 bases between. CDR3 DNA sequence: TGTGCCAGCAGCCAGGACGGGGAGAACACTGAAGCTTTCTTT. This gives the protein CASSQDGENTEAFF.

At least ten counts were recorded for this clonotype. J is TRBJ2-3 and V is TRBV5-6; the match to TRBD1 covers 10 bases. This CDR3 has 15 amino acids. The germline V gene encodes CDR1 SGHDT and CDR2 YYEEEE. The J segment lost 6 bases and the V segment lost 4 bases, leaving 8 bases of the junction unmatched. The CDR3 sequence: CASSLPGQGTDTQYF. CDR3 sequence (DNA): TGTGCCAGCAGCCTCCCGGGACAGGGGACGGATACGCAGTATTTT.

Ten or more counts support this clonotype. The CDR3 loop reads CASLGDMNIQYF. CDR3 bases: TGTGCCAGTCTCGGGGATATGAACATTCAGTACTTC. The chain joins TRBV27 to TRBJ2-4, with D tentatively TRBD2 (5 bases). The germline gives CDR1 MNHEY, CDR2 SMNVEV (reference sequence). Deletions cut 9 bases from V and 7 bases from J, with 13 bases between. The CDR3 runs 12 residues.

As concerns this clonotype: Lacking the conserved final phenylalanine or tryptophan, this CDR3 likely reflects a read error. This rearrangement joins TRBV10-3 to TRBJ1-5, with TRBD1 as a possible D gene (5 bases). The CDR3 runs 12 residues. The V gene's germline CDR1 is ENHRY and CDR2 SYGVKD. Trimming left V 8 bases short and J 7 bases short, with 12 bases between. CDR3 sequence: CAIQGDDQPQHL. The CDR3 DNA sequence: TGTGCCATCCAAGGGGATGACCAGCCCCAGCATCTT.

This clonotype was counted ten times or more. The chain recombines TRBV5-1 with TRBJ1-4; 7 nucleotides line up with TRBD1. V shed 5 bases and J 6 bases; nucleotides not matched to a gene: 13. CDR3 size: 16 residues. CDR1 SGHRS and CDR2 YFSETQ come from the germline V gene. The CDR3 loop is CASRKGQDWSDEKLFF. The CDR3 coding sequence is TGCGCCAGCAGGAAAGGACAGGATTGGAGTGATGAAAAACTGTTTTTT. The complete variable domain, with remaining parts taken from reference TRBV5-1 and TRBJ1-4, reads KAGVTQTPRYLIKTRGQQVTLSCSPISGHRSVSWYQQTPGQGLQFLFEYFSETQRNKGNFPGRFSGRQFSNSRSEMNVSTLELGDSALYLCASRKGQDWSDEKLFFGSGTQLSVL.

This clonotype has only a few counts. Written as DNA, the CDR3 is TGTGCCAGCACCTTCCGGGGGGGGTGGGTCAATGAGCAGTTCTTC. This codes for CASTFRGGWVNEQFF. The chain has TRBV2 and TRBJ2-1; 8 bases fit TRBD2. Germline lookup yields CDR1 SNHLY and CDR2 FYNNEI. V lost 7 bases to trimming and J lost 6 bases; unmatched junction nucleotides: 11. CDR3 length: 15 amino acids.

This rearrangement joins TRBV4-3 to TRBJ1-1; D is possibly TRBD1 (5 bases). The germline CDR1 and CDR2 sequences are LGHNA and YSLEER. Trimming cost V 0 bases and J 5 bases, with 10 bases left between them. The CDR3 is 14 amino acids. The CDR3 DNA is TGCGCCAGCAGCCAAGATGGGGGTGGGACTGAAGCTTTCTTT. Encoded protein: CASSQDGGGTEAFF.

The chain employs TRBV7-9 and TRBJ2-5, with TRBD1 identical over 8 bases. V was pared by 5 bases and J by 5 bases, with 13 bases of the junction left unmatched. The CDR3 extends over 16 amino acids. Germline loops: CDR1 SEHNR, CDR2 FQNEAQ (reference sequence). DNA of the CDR3: TGTGCCAGCAGCCAGATATGGACAGGGAAAGGGGAGACCCAGTACTTC. Its translation: CASSQIWTGKGETQYF.

This clonotype occurred a few times. The chain employs TRBV27 and TRBJ1-1; tentative D call: TRBD1 (5 bases). V lost 0 bases to trimming and J lost 0 bases, with 26 bases between them. The CDR3 is 21 amino acids. Germline assignment: CDR1 MNHEY and CDR2 SMNVEV (reference sequence). The CDR3 DNA reads as TGTGCCAGCAGTTTATCGGGGCCTGACAGACCGCTGAGTCGAATGAACACTGAAGCTTTCTTT. This sequence encodes CASSLSGPDRPLSRMNTEAFF.

This clonotype was observed a few times. V usage is TRBV6-9 and J usage is TRBJ1-2; no clear D gene. The V and J ends lost 4 bases and 0 bases respectively, with 9 bases between them. The V gene's germline CDR1 is MNHGY and CDR2 SVAAGI. CDR3 size: 14 residues. The CDR3 coding sequence is TGTGCCAGCAGTTTGAGCATACCTAACTATGGCTACACCTTC. Encoded protein: CASSLSIPNYGYTF.

J is TRBJ2-5 and V is TRBV5-1, with 9 bases fitting TRBD1. The germline CDR1 and CDR2 sequences are SGHRS and YFSETQ. This CDR3 spans 13 amino acids. Trimming cost V 2 bases and J 5 bases; bases outside gene matches: 1. This CDR3 reads CASSLQGAETQYF. CDR3 DNA sequence: TGCGCCAGCAGCTTACAGGGGGCGGAGACCCAGTACTTC. Full variable domain (rest looked up from reference TRBV5-1 and TRBJ2-5): KAGVTQTPRYLIKTRGQQVTLSCSPISGHRSVSWYQQTPGQGLQFLFEYFSETQRNKGNFPGRFSGRQFSNSRSEMNVSTLELGDSALYLCASSLQGAETQYFGPGTRLLVL.

This clonotype was seen repeatedly, ten times or more. The genes are TRBV12-3 or TRBV12-4 and TRBJ2-1; D may match TRBD1 or TRBD2 (5 bases each). V was cut by 2 bases and J by 8 bases, with 19 bases left in between. The CDR3 is 16 residues long. Written as DNA, the CDR3 is TGTGCCAGCAGTTTAAGTCTAGGCGGGTTGGGGGATGAGCAGTTCTTC. This sequence encodes CASSLSLGGLGDEQFF.

This clonotype was found many times. The V and J genes are TRBV28 and TRBJ2-7; D unclear. Germline CDR1 MDHEN, CDR2 SYDVKM. V shed 7 bases and J shed 2 bases, with 6 bases lying between them. This CDR3 is 11 amino acids long. CDR3 residues: CASTTTYEQYF. CDR3 nucleotides: TGTGCCAGCACCACAACCTACGAGCAGTACTTC. The variable domain in full, with the rest retrieved from reference TRBV28 and TRBJ2-7, is DVKVTQSSRYLVKRTGEKVFLECVQDMDHENMFWYRQDPGLGLRLIYFSYDVKMKEKGDIPEGYSVSREKKERFSLILESASTNQTSMYLCASTTTYEQYFGPGTRLTVT.

Of note for this clonotype: Given a much more abundant clone one base away, this may be a read error. V and J are TRBV12-3 or TRBV12-4 and TRBJ2-3; TRBD2 matches at 7 bases. Unmatched junction bases numbered 13, after V lost 6 bases and J lost 4 bases. The CDR3 has 16 amino acids. The CDR3, as DNA: TGTGCCAGCAGCCCGCCGCCCGGGGAGGGCGCAGATACGCAGTATTTT. It codes for CASSPPPGEGADTQYF.

Ten or more counts support this clonotype. V and J are TRBV28 and TRBJ2-7; D is unclear. V lost 2 bases, J lost 0 bases, and 8 bases lay in between. The CDR3 is made up of 14 amino acids. The germline V gene has CDR1 MDHEN and CDR2 SYDVKM. CDR3 sequence: CASSLMVSSYEQYF. The DNA of the CDR3 is TGTGCCAGCAGTTTAATGGTCAGCTCCTACGAGCAGTACTTC.

The chain couples TRBV20-1 to TRBJ2-3; tentatively, D is TRBD1 (6 bases). This CDR3 has 15 amino acids. V was pared by 2 bases and J by 0 bases, with 12 bases between. Per the germline V gene, CDR1 is DFQATT and CDR2 is SNEGSKA (reference sequence). Written as DNA, the CDR3 is TGCAGTGCTAGACTGGACAGATCTAGCACAGATACGCAGTATTTT. Translating it yields CSARLDRSSTDTQYF.

With respect to this clonotype: A much larger clone differs from this one at a single base, so this may be a read error. The chain is built from TRBV6-2 or TRBV6-3 and TRBJ2-1, with D perhaps TRBD2 (5 bases). The length of the CDR3 is 13 residues. Germline V gene sequence: CDR1 MNHEY, CDR2 SVGEGT. The V and J ends lost 10 bases and 2 bases respectively, with 12 bases between them. The CDR3 reads CANTDWTYNEQFF. The CDR3, as DNA: TGTGCCAACACGGACTGGACCTACAATGAGCAGTTCTTC.

This clonotype was seen many times. The rearrangement uses TRBV20-1 and TRBJ2-1, with 9 bases that match TRBD2. The CDR3 has 18 amino acids. The J segment lost 5 bases and the V segment lost 6 bases, leaving 20 bases of the junction unmatched. Per germline, CDR1 DFQATT and CDR2 SNEGSKA (reference sequence). CDR3 amino acids: CSAEPNNALAGFDNEQFF. CDR3 DNA sequence: TGCAGTGCCGAACCCAACAATGCTCTAGCGGGATTCGACAATGAGCAGTTCTTC.

With regard to this clonotype: The junction does not match germline at one end; this may be a read error. This chain uses TRBV12-3 or TRBV12-4 with TRBJ2-1; weak D call: TRBD1 (5 bases). The length of the CDR3 is 11 residues. CDR3 region: CASSQGAVGTF. The DNA for the CDR3 is TGTGCCAGCAGCCAAGGGGCCGTGGGCACCTTC.

The genes are TRBV13 and TRBJ2-5; 14 bases fit TRBD2. The CDR3 consists of 16 residues. With V trimmed by 10 bases and J by 3 bases, 10 bases remained unmatched. CDR1 is PRHDT and CDR2 is FYEKMQ in the germline V gene (reference sequence). Written as DNA, the CDR3 is TGTGCCACCCGGGCCGGACTAGCGGGAGGTGAAGAGACCCAGTACTTC. Translated: CATRAGLAGGEETQYF.

The chain has TRBV10-2 and TRBJ1-1, with D possibly matching TRBD1 (6 bases). The V gene lost 3 bases and the J gene lost 13 bases, with 18 bases spanning the gap. CDR3 size: 13 residues. CDR1 WSHSY and CDR2 SAAADI come from the germline V gene. The chain's CDR3 is CASSDFQGRLGFF. The CDR3 nucleotides are TGCGCCAGCAGTGACTTTCAGGGGCGCTTGGGTTTCTTT.

This clonotype was seen more than once but under ten times. V is TRBV2 and J is TRBJ2-3; no clear D. Germline CDR1 reads SNHLY; CDR2 reads FYNNEI. With 3 bases removed from V and 4 bases from J, the gap between germline ends came to 11 bases. The CDR3 runs 14 residues. The chain's CDR3 is CASSEVYRADTQYF. The DNA for the CDR3 is TGTGCCAGCAGTGAGGTCTATCGAGCAGATACGCAGTATTTT. Using reference TRBV2 and TRBJ2-3 for the parts outside the CDR3, the full variable domain is EPEVTQTPSHQVTQMGQEVILRCVPISNHLYFYWYRQILGQKVEFLVSFYNNEISEKSEIFDDQFSVERPDGSNFTLKIRSTKLEDSAMYFCASSEVYRADTQYFGPGTRLTVL.

The table lists this clonotype with many counts. CDR3 sequence (DNA): TGTGCCAGCAGCCAAGACAGCACGAATACCTACGAGCAGTACTTC. It translates to CASSQDSTNTYEQYF. The chain is built from TRBV4-2 and TRBJ2-7; D unresolved. The CDR3 runs to 15 residues. Trimming pared 0 bases from V and 2 bases from J, leaving 11 bases between. Germline CDR1 is LGHNA and CDR2 is YNFKEQ.

Ten or more counts support this clonotype. The rearrangement links TRBV12-3 or TRBV12-4 to TRBJ2-7; D may be TRBD1 or TRBD2 (5 bases each). V was trimmed by 2 bases and J by 6 bases, leaving 11 bases between them. CDR3 length equals 13 residues. CDR3 nucleotides: TGTGCCAGCAGTTTATGGGGGAATGGCGAGCAGTACTTC. This sequence encodes CASSLWGNGEQYF.

This clonotype was observed at least ten times. The V call is TRBV2, the J call TRBJ2-1; D gene ambiguous. The germline V and J ends were trimmed by 8 bases and 1 base, with 15 bases remaining between them. Germline V gene data show CDR1 as SNHLY and CDR2 as FYNNEI. The CDR3 sequence is 15 residues long. The CDR3 DNA reads TGTGCCAGCGGGGTTAGGAAGGGTTCCTACAATGAGCAGTTCTTC. Protein: CASGVRKGSYNEQFF.